This T cell receptor (beta chain) was captured in a study of Ad26.COV2.S vaccination and SARS-CoV-2 variants. Study summary: The study gave Ad26.COV2.S intramuscularly, once or twice 56 days apart.

Treatment indicated: some 19 received Ad26.COV2.S at low or high dose, single or two shots; about 5 received placebo; per-sample allocation not given. The samples date from day 63 after the first vaccine or placebo injection. With V trimmed by 4 bases and J by 2 bases, 8 bases remained unmatched. This CDR3 is built from 15 residues. CDR1 and CDR2 (germline): LNHNV, YYDKDF (reference sequence). Measured with immunoSEQ multiplex PCR; TCRdb has only the in-frame clones, and not every one. The repertoire holds 300,000 to 400,000 clones, with roughly 84% as singletons. General study findings and limits: Participants given vaccine showed non-spike TCR breadth similar to that of placebo recipients. Vaccinated individuals (as opposed to placebo recipients) had higher spike-specific TCR breadth. An underestimation of total T cell responses may have resulted from the TCR breadth and depth analyses.

Concerning this clone itself: No antigen is known for it.

This TCR was sampled from a person between 18 and 59 years old who received the Ad26.COV2.S COVID-19 vaccine or a placebo. This sequence joins TRBV15 and TRBJ2-7; 7 bases are shared with TRBD1. The sample was peripheral blood, taken in a trial of Ad26.COV2.S vaccine versus placebo. Here the CDR3 reads CATSKSGTVAYEQYF. CDR3 coding DNA: TGTGCCACCAGCAAATCCGGGACAGTAGCCTACGAGCAGTACTTC.